Listed below are T cell receptor beta chains from one sample, sequenced in a study of T cells in Graves' hyperthyroidism and ophthalmopathy. TCRdb reprocessed the multiplex PCR reads with MiXCR, giving one entry per CDR3 protein. The table shows about 380,000 distinct CDR3 sequences, with 13% occurring only once. Sequencing used blood. These receptors came from a young man with Graves' hyperthyroidism that later progressed to Graves' ophthalmopathy. Both conserved end residues are part of each CDR3. The D gene is left open where the match is weak. Expanded clones are given a class, and other clones once, few, many or no size at all.

DNA: TGTGCCAGCAGCCGACAACCCGGGACCTTATACAATGAGCAGTTCTTC; CDR3: CASSRQPGTLYNEQFF; J: TRBJ2-1; length: 16; V: TRBV7-8; size: -; D: -
DNA: TGTGCCAGCAGTTACTCGAAACAGGGGGGTTCACCCCTCCACTTT; CDR3: CASSYSKQGGSPLHF; J: TRBJ1-6; length: 15; V: TRBV6-6; size: many; D: TRBD1
DNA: TGTGCCAGCAGCCAAGCCAGCGATCTCAATCAGCCCCAGCATTTT; CDR3: CASSQASDLNQPQHF; J: TRBJ1-5; length: 15; V: TRBV5-5; size: -; D: -
DNA: TGCGCCAGCAGCTTGCGGGGGCGCCCGATTAGCACAGATACGCAGTATTTT; CDR3: CASSLRGRPISTDTQYF; J: TRBJ2-3; length: 17; V: TRBV5-1; size: many; D: -
DNA: TGCGCCAGCAGCCAAACTTGGTTGGACACCATATATTTT; CDR3: CASSQTWLDTIYF; J: TRBJ1-3; length: 13; V: TRBV4-1; size: once; D: -
DNA: TGTGCCAGCAGTTTCCCGAATTCACCCCTCCACTTT; CDR3: CASSFPNSPLHF; J: TRBJ1-6; length: 12; V: TRBV28; size: many; D: -
DNA: TGTGCCTGGAGTGTCGGTACGCGAGAGACCCAGTACTTC; CDR3: CAWSVGTRETQYF; J: TRBJ2-5; length: 13; V: TRBV30; size: many; D: -
DNA: TGTGCCAGCAGCCCCCAGGGCAGAAGCTCCTACAATGAGCAGTTCTTC; CDR3: CASSPQGRSSYNEQFF; J: TRBJ2-1; length: 16; V: TRBV28; size: many; D: -
DNA: TGCGCCAGCAGCCAAGATACGGTCTCTGGGGCCAACGTCCTGACTTTC; CDR3: CASSQDTVSGANVLTF; J: TRBJ2-6; length: 16; V: TRBV4-1; size: -; D: -
DNA: TGCAGCGTTGAAGGCCCTAGCGAAATTTACAATGAGCAGTTCTTC; CDR3: CSVEGPSEIYNEQFF; J: TRBJ2-1; length: 15; V: TRBV29-1; size: -; D: -
DNA: TGTGCCAGCAGTGAATCGAACAGTCTGAACACTGAAGCTTTCTTT; CDR3: CASSESNSLNTEAFF; J: TRBJ1-1; length: 15; V: TRBV25-1; size: many; D: -
DNA: TGTGCCATCAATAGCGGGTCCAGCTCCTACAATGAGCAGTTCTTC; CDR3: CAINSGSSSYNEQFF; J: TRBJ2-1; length: 15; V: TRBV6-1; size: few; D: TRBD2
DNA: TGTGCCAGCTCACCACCGAGTAGGGACGAAGCTTTCTTT; CDR3: CASSPPSRDEAFF; J: TRBJ1-1; length: 13; V: TRBV18; size: -; D: -
DNA: TGTGCCTGGAGTGACCAGGATAATTCACCCCTCCACTTT; CDR3: CAWSDQDNSPLHF; J: TRBJ1-6; length: 13; V: TRBV30; size: many; D: -
DNA: TGTGCCAGCAGCGTCTCTGCCGGGGGGGCCGTAGATACGCAGTATTTT; CDR3: CASSVSAGGAVDTQYF; J: TRBJ2-3; length: 16; V: TRBV9; size: -; D: TRBD2
DNA: TGCGCCAGCAACAGGGGGGGGACCGAAAAACTGTTTTTT; CDR3: CASNRGGTEKLFF; J: TRBJ1-4; length: 13; V: TRBV10-2; size: -; D: TRBD1
DNA: TGTGCCAGCAGCAACCGGCCCGGGGATACGCAGTATTTT; CDR3: CASSNRPGDTQYF; J: TRBJ2-3; length: 13; V: TRBV6-4; size: once; D: -
DNA: TGTGCCAGCAGTTTAACAGAAAAAGAGACCCAGTACTTC; CDR3: CASSLTEKETQYF; J: TRBJ2-5; length: 13; V: TRBV12-3/TRBV12-4; size: many; D: -
DNA: TGCGCCAGCAGCCGGAGACTGGGACAGACGAACACTGAAGCTTTCTTT; CDR3: CASSRRLGQTNTEAFF; J: TRBJ1-1; length: 16; V: TRBV5-1; size: many; D: TRBD1
DNA: TGTGCCAGCAGCCAAGAAAAATTAGGGACAGACGACACTGAAGCTTTCTTT; CDR3: CASSQEKLGTDDTEAFF; J: TRBJ1-1; length: 17; V: TRBV4-2; size: -; D: TRBD1
DNA: TGTGCCACCGAAGGGGGGAACACTGAAGCTTTCTTT; CDR3: CATEGGNTEAFF; J: TRBJ1-1; length: 12; V: TRBV28; size: -; D: -
DNA: TGTGCCAGCAGCCGGACGAAGAACACTGAAGCTTTCTTT; CDR3: CASSRTKNTEAFF; J: TRBJ1-1; length: 13; V: TRBV16; size: many; D: -
DNA: TGCGCCAGCAGCCAAGTCCAGGGCCAAGAGACCCAGTACTTC; CDR3: CASSQVQGQETQYF; J: TRBJ2-5; length: 14; V: TRBV4-1; size: few; D: -
DNA: TGTGCCAGCAGGAGACAGGGTTCCTCTGGGGCCAACGTCCTGACTTTC; CDR3: CASRRQGSSGANVLTF; J: TRBJ2-6; length: 16; V: TRBV6-1; size: many; D: TRBD1
DNA: TGCGCCAGCAGCCCGGGGGAGGGACTAGCGGGGGGCAGAGATACGCAGTATTTT; CDR3: CASSPGEGLAGGRDTQYF; J: TRBJ2-3; length: 18; V: TRBV4-1; size: -; D: TRBD2
DNA: TGTGCCAGCAGCTTTCTAGCGGGAGGGCCTTGGGAGCAGTTCTTC; CDR3: CASSFLAGGPWEQFF; J: TRBJ2-1; length: 15; V: TRBV13; size: many; D: TRBD2
DNA: TGTGCCAGCGGGTCGGAACAGGGACGTGAAAAACTGTTTTTT; CDR3: CASGSEQGREKLFF; J: TRBJ1-4; length: 14; V: TRBV9; size: -; D: -
DNA: TGTGCCAGCAGTTGGCAGGGGGCTCGGGAGACCCAGTACTTC; CDR3: CASSWQGARETQYF; J: TRBJ2-5; length: 14; V: TRBV28; size: many; D: TRBD1
DNA: TGTGCCAGTACGCAGGGTTTCAATGAGCAGTTCTTC; CDR3: CASTQGFNEQFF; J: TRBJ2-1; length: 12; V: TRBV12-3/TRBV12-4; size: -; D: -
DNA: TGTGCCAGCAGTCTGACCGGGACAGGGGCTTTCTTT; CDR3: CASSLTGTGAFF; J: TRBJ1-1; length: 12; V: TRBV5-5; size: few; D: TRBD1
DNA: TGCAGTGCTAGTGGACGACAGGGGGCAAGTCGGGCCACCCAAGAGACCCAGTACTTC; CDR3: CSASGRQGASRATQETQYF; J: TRBJ2-5; length: 19; V: TRBV20-1; size: few; D: TRBD1
DNA: TGTGCCAGCAGCATGAGTGGTGAGCAGTTCTTC; CDR3: CASSMSGEQFF; J: TRBJ2-1; length: 11; V: TRBV7-3; size: -; D: -
DNA: TGTGCCAGCAGCGCAGGGGGGGATCAGCCCCAGCATTTT; CDR3: CASSAGGDQPQHF; J: TRBJ1-5; length: 13; V: TRBV7-9; size: -; D: TRBD1
DNA: TGTGCCGGCAGCGTAAGTCCGGGAGAAGGCTACGAGCAGTACTTC; CDR3: CAGSVSPGEGYEQYF; J: TRBJ2-7; length: 15; V: TRBV9; size: few; D: -
DNA: TGTGCCAGCAGGGGAACATCAGGGACTAGCGGGGGGGCTGCGACCGGGGAGCTGTTTTTT; CDR3: CASRGTSGTSGGAATGELFF; J: TRBJ2-2; length: 20; V: TRBV6-1; size: few; D: TRBD2
DNA: TGTGCCACCAGTGAAGGAGGGGATACGCAGTATTTT; CDR3: CATSEGGDTQYF; J: TRBJ2-3; length: 12; V: TRBV24-1; size: few; D: -
DNA: TGCAGTGCGCCCCAGGGGGTCACTCAAAAACTGCTTTTT; CDR3: CSAPQGVTQKLLF; J: TRBJ1-4; length: 13; V: TRBV20-1; size: -; D: TRBD1
DNA: TGTGCCTGGAGTGTACTCGGGAGAATCTCTGGAAACACCATATATTTT; CDR3: CAWSVLGRISGNTIYF; J: TRBJ1-3; length: 16; V: TRBV30; size: -; D: -
DNA: TGTGCCAGCTCACCACCCGAGGACTACGAGCAGTACTTC; CDR3: CASSPPEDYEQYF; J: TRBJ2-7; length: 13; V: TRBV18; size: many; D: -
DNA: TGTGCCAGTAGTATCGGAAGGGGTTGGGACTACGAGCAGTACTTC; CDR3: CASSIGRGWDYEQYF; J: TRBJ2-7; length: 15; V: TRBV19; size: few; D: -
DNA: TGTGCCAGCAGTGGGGGACACAGGCCCCTCTACGAGCAGTACTTC; CDR3: CASSGGHRPLYEQYF; J: TRBJ2-7; length: 15; V: TRBV12-3/TRBV12-4; size: many; D: -
DNA: TGTGCCAGCAGCGCGGACAGGGGTACGGGAAGCAATCAGCCCCAGCATTTT; CDR3: CASSADRGTGSNQPQHF; J: TRBJ1-5; length: 17; V: TRBV7-3; size: many; D: TRBD1
DNA: TGCGCCAGCAGCTTCCGACAGGGGCAGAGGGAGACCCAGTACTTC; CDR3: CASSFRQGQRETQYF; J: TRBJ2-5; length: 15; V: TRBV5-1; size: -; D: TRBD1
DNA: TGTGCCTGGAGGGGGGGTCCAAGCACTGAAGCTTTCTTT; CDR3: CAWRGGPSTEAFF; J: TRBJ1-1; length: 13; V: TRBV30; size: -; D: -
DNA: TGTGCCAGCAGTTACTCGGCCGCCTCTGGAAACACCATATATTTT; CDR3: CASSYSAASGNTIYF; J: TRBJ1-3; length: 15; V: TRBV6-6; size: -; D: -
DNA: TGCAGCGTTGAACGGCAGGTGCGCACAGATACGCAGTATTTT; CDR3: CSVERQVRTDTQYF; J: TRBJ2-3; length: 14; V: TRBV29-1; size: -; D: -
DNA: TGCAGTGCTGGGACTAGCTTCTCCTACGAGCAGTACTTC; CDR3: CSAGTSFSYEQYF; J: TRBJ2-7; length: 13; V: TRBV20-1; size: few; D: TRBD2
DNA: TGTGCCAGTAGAGACCGACAGGGTGGCACTGAAGCTTTCTTT; CDR3: CASRDRQGGTEAFF; J: TRBJ1-1; length: 14; V: TRBV19; size: -; D: TRBD1
DNA: TGCGCCAGCAGCTTGGCCGTGACTAGCGGGGGGGCCGTCGAGCAGTACTTC; CDR3: CASSLAVTSGGAVEQYF; J: TRBJ2-7; length: 17; V: TRBV5-1; size: -; D: TRBD2
DNA: TGTGCCAGCAGTACTGACGCTTACGAGCAGTACTTC; CDR3: CASSTDAYEQYF; J: TRBJ2-7; length: 12; V: TRBV7-9; size: -; D: -
DNA: TGTGCCAGCAGCCCTGGGGGTCCTGGGACCCAGTACTTC; CDR3: CASSPGGPGTQYF; J: TRBJ2-5; length: 13; V: TRBV11-2; size: -; D: -
DNA: TGTGCCAGCTCGCACGACAGTTTTAACACCGGGGAGCTGTTTTTT; CDR3: CASSHDSFNTGELFF; J: TRBJ2-2; length: 15; V: TRBV18; size: many; D: -
DNA: TGTGCCAGCAGCCGAGGAACAATCATCGGCATTCAGTACTTC; CDR3: CASSRGTIIGIQYF; J: TRBJ2-4; length: 14; V: TRBV3-1; size: -; D: -
DNA: TGCGCCAGCAGCTTGGGACAGGGGGTGGGCGATGAGCAGTTCTTC; CDR3: CASSLGQGVGDEQFF; J: TRBJ2-1; length: 15; V: TRBV5-1; size: few; D: TRBD1
DNA: TGCGCCAGCAGCTATCGGGGGACTAGCAATCAGCCCCAGCATTTT; CDR3: CASSYRGTSNQPQHF; J: TRBJ1-5; length: 15; V: TRBV4-1; size: few; D: -
DNA: TGTGCCAGCAGCTTTTGGCCAGCGGGGGGCCAAGAGACCCAGTACTTC; CDR3: CASSFWPAGGQETQYF; J: TRBJ2-5; length: 16; V: TRBV7-9; size: many; D: TRBD2
DNA: TGTGCCAGCAGCTTTGACTCTTGGGGAAGCACAGATACGCAGTATTTT; CDR3: CASSFDSWGSTDTQYF; J: TRBJ2-3; length: 16; V: TRBV7-9; size: many; D: -